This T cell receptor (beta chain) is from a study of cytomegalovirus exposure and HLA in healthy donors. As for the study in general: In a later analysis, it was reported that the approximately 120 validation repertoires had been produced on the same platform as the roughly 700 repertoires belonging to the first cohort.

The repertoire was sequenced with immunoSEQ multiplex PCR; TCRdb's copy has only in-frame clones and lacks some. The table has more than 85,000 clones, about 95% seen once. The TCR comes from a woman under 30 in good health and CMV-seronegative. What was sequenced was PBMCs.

The DNA for the CDR3 is TGTGCCAGCAGCGTAGGGGGACTAGCGGGGCCAAATGAGCAGTTCTTC. Translated, it gives CASSVGGLAGPNEQFF. The chain employs TRBV9 and TRBJ2-1; 13 bases map to TRBD2. CDR1 is SGDLS, CDR2 YYNGEE, per germline. CDR3 size: 16 residues. The V and J ends lost 0 bases and 7 bases, in that order; junction bases with no gene match: 4.